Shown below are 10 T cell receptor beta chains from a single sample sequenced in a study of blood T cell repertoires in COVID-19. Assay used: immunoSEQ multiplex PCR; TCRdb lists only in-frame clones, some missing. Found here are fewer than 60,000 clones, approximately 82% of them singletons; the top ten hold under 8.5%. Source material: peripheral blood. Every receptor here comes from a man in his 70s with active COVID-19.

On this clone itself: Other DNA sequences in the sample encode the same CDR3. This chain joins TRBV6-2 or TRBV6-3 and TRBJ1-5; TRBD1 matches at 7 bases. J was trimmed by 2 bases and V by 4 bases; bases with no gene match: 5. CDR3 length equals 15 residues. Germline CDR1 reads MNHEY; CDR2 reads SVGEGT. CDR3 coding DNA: TGTGCCAGCAGTTCGGGACAGCTAGGCAATCAGCCCCAGCATTTT. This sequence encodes CASSSGQLGNQPQHF.

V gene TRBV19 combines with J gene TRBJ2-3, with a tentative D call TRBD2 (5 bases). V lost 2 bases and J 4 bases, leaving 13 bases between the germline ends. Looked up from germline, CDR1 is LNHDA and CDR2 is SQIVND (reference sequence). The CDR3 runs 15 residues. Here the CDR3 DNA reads TGTGCCAGTAGTATAAATTCCGAGGGAGCAGATACGCAGTATTTT. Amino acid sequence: CASSINSEGADTQYF.

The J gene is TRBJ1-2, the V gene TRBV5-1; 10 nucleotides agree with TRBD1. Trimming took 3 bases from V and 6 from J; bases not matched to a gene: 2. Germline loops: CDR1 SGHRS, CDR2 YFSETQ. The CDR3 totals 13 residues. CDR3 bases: TGCGCCAGCAGCTCAGGACAGGGGGATGGCTACACCTTC. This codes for CASSSGQGDGYTF.

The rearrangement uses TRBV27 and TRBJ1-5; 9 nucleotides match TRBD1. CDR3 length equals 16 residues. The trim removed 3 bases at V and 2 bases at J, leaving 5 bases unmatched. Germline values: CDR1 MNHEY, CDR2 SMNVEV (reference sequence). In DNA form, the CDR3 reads TGTGCCAGCAGTTTTCAGGGACAGGGTGGCAATCAGCCCCAGCATTTT. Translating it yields CASSFQGQGGNQPQHF.

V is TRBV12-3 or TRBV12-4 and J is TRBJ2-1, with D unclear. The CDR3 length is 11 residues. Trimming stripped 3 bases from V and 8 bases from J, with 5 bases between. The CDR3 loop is CASSFVYEQFF. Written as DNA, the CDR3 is TGTGCCAGCAGTTTCGTATATGAGCAGTTCTTC.

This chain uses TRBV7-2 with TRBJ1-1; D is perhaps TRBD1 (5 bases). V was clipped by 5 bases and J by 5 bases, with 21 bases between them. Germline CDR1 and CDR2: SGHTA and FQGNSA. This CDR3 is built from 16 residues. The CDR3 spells CASSLEWGGVGTEAFF. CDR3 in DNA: TGTGCCAGCAGCCTCGAGTGGGGCGGCGTTGGGACTGAAGCTTTCTTT.

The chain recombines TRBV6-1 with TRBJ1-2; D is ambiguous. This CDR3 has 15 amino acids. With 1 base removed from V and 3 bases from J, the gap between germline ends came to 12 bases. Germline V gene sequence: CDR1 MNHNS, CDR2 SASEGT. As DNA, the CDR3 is TGTGCCAGCAGTGAAGGGAGTTTCCTAGACTATGGCTACACCTTC. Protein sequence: CASSEGSFLDYGYTF.

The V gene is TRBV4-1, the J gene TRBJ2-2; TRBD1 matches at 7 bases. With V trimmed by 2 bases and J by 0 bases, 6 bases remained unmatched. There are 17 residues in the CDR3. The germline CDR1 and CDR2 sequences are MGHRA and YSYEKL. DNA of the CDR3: TGCGCCAGCAGCCAAAATCCGGGACAGTCGAACACCGGGGAGCTGTTTTTT. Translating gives CASSQNPGQSNTGELFF.

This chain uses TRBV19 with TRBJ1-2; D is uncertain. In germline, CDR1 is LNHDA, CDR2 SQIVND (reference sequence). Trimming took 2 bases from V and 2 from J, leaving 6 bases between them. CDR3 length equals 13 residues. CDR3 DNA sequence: TGTGCCAGTAGTATATCCCAGAACTATGGCTACACCTTC. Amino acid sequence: CASSISQNYGYTF. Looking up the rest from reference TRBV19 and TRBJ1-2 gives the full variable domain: DGGITQSPKYLFRKEGQNVTLSCEQNLNHDAMYWYRQDPGQGLRLIYYSQIVNDFQKGDIAEGYSVSREKKESFPLTVTSAQKNPTAFYLCASSISQNYGYTFGSGTRLTVV.

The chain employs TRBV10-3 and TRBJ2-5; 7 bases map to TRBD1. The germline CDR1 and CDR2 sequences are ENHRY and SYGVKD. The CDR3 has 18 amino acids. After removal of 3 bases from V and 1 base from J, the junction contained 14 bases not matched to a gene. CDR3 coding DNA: TGTGCCATCAGTGACCCGGGACAGCTCGACAACTTCCAAGAGACCCAGTACTTC. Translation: CAISDPGQLDNFQETQYF.